This T cell receptor (beta chain) comes out of a study of beta chain features in type 1 diabetes. On the study more broadly: There was similarity between patients and healthy donors in age, gender and cell yields.

Points on this clone: The target antigen is unknown.

Sequenced material consisted of expressed TCRB transcripts (all of the isolated RNA was reverse transcribed). Naive, central memory and regulatory T cell samples produced a mean of about 3.5 million reads. Method: immunoSEQ multiplex PCR; TCRdb's copy keeps in-frame clones and lacks some. The sample has about 400,000 clones, roughly 12% seen once; the top ten hold roughly 0.015%. General study results and limits: There was a moderate but significant shortening of TCRB CDR3s in all four CD4+ subsets of Type 1 diabetes patients. Among patients, naive, central memory and Treg TCRB repertoires appeared more similar than among healthy donors.

The sequencing sample was made of naive CD4+ T cells from blood. This TCR was recovered from a man between 18 and 29 years old in good health.

CDR3 protein: CASSSIRLAGGPYEQYF. The DNA for the CDR3 is TGTGCCAGCAGTTCTATCAGACTAGCGGGAGGGCCCTACGAGCAGTACTTC. The chain combines TRBV27 with TRBJ2-7; 14 bases agree with TRBD2. After removal of 4 bases from V and 2 bases from J, the junction contained 7 bases not matched to a gene. The CDR3 contains 17 residues. Germline V gene sequence: CDR1 MNHEY, CDR2 SMNVEV (reference sequence).